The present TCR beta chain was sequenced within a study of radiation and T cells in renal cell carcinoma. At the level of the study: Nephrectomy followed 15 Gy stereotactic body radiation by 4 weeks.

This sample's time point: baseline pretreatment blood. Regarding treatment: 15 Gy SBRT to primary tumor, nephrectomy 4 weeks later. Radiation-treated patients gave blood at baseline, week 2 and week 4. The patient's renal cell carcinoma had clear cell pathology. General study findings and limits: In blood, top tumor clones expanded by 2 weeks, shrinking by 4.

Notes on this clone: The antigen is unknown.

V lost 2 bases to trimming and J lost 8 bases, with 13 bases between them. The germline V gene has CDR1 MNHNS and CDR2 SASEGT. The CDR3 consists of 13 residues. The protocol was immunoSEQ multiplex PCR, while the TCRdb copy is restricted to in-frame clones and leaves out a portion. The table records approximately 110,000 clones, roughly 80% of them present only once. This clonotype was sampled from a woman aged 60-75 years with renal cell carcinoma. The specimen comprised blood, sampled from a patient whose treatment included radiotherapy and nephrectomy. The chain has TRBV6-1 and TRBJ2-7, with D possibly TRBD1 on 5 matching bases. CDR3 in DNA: TGTGCCAGCAGTGAAAGGGCAGGGTTAAAGCAGTACTTC. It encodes CASSERAGLKQYF.